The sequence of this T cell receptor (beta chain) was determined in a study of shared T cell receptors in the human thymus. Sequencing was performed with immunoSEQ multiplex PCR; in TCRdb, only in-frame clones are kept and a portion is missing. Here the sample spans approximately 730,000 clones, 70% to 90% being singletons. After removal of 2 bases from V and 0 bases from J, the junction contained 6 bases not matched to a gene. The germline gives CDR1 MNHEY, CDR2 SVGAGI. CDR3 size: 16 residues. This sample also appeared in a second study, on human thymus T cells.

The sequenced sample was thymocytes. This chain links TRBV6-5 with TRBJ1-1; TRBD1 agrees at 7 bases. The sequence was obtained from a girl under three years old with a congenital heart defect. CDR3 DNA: TGTGCCAGCAGTTACAGGGGGCTGGATTTGAACACTGAAGCTTTCTTT. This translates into CASSYRGLDLNTEAFF.